Reported below is one T cell receptor beta chain. Trimming left V 5 bases short and J 9 bases short, with 14 bases between. The germline gives CDR1 MRHNA, CDR2 SNTAGT. The CDR3 runs to 13 residues. Here immunoSEQ multiplex PCR was the method, and the copy in TCRdb shows in-frame clones only, minus some. The table has 650,000 to 950,000 clones, 80% to 90% seen once. The sample is drawn from a study of shared T cell receptors in the human thymus. These sequences were also reported in another study, on human thymus T cells. That investigation notes: Resections were taken during corrective heart surgery, and the thymus tissue came from these. Biased V and J segment usage appeared in thymus and peripheral blood.

The specimen sequenced was thymocytes. The V and J genes are TRBV6-4 and TRBJ1-5; D uncertain. The TCR comes from a girl under three years old with a congenital heart defect. The CDR3 DNA reads as TGTGCCAGCAGTAAAACGGCCTCGGGGCCCCAGCATTTT. Amino acid sequence: CASSKTASGPQHF.